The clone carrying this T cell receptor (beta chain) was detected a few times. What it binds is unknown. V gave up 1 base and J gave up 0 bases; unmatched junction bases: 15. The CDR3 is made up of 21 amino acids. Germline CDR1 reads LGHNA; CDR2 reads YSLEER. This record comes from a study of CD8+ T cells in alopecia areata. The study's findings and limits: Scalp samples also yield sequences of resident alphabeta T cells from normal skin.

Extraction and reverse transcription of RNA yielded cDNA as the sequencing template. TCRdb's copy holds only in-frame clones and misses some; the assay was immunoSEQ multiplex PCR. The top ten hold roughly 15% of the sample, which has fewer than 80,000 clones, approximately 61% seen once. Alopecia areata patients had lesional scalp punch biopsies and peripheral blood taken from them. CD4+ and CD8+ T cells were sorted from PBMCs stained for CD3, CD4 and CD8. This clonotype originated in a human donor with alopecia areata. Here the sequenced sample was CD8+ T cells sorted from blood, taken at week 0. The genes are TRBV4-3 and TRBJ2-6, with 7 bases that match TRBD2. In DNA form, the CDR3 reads TGCGCCAGCAGCCAAGCTATCGGAGGACCGGGAGGAATCTCTGGGGCCAACGTCCTGACTTTC. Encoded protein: CASSQAIGGPGGISGANVLTF.